The rows below give T cell receptor beta chains drawn from one sample of a study of T cell changes during pregnancy in multiple sclerosis. Generated by immunoSEQ multiplex PCR, the TCRdb table keeps only in-frame clones and is missing some. This sample has roughly 59,000 clones, with about 93% found just once. The material sequenced was peripheral blood, taken in the third trimester of pregnancy. The source of these receptors is a female donor in good health, enrolled as a control in a pregnancy study. Both conserved end residues are part of each CDR3. The order of the fields is J gene, clone size, D gene, V gene, CDR3 DNA, CDR3 protein. D genes are given only for firm matches. Size is stated for part of the rows, as once, few or many counts, or as a class when the clone is expanded.

j_call: TRBJ2-1
clone_size: once
d_call: TRBD1
v_call: TRBV10-3
cdr3_nt: TGTGCCATCAGCAGACAGGGTGAGGACAATGAGCAGTTCTTC
cdr3_aa: CAISRQGEDNEQFF

j_call: TRBJ1-4
clone_size: .
d_call: TRBD1
v_call: TRBV5-5
cdr3_nt: TGTGCCAGCAGCTTACAGGGGTCTTATAATGAAAAACTGTTTTTT
cdr3_aa: CASSLQGSYNEKLFF

j_call: TRBJ2-1
clone_size: .
d_call: TRBD1
v_call: TRBV14
cdr3_nt: TGTGCCAGCAGGTCCTCTGTGGACAGGGTCAAACGGAATGAGCAGTTCTTC
cdr3_aa: CASRSSVDRVKRNEQFF

j_call: TRBJ1-1
clone_size: .
d_call: .
v_call: TRBV4-1
cdr3_nt: TGCGCCAGCAGCCAAGGGAAGAACAGGGTGACTGAAGCTTTCTTT
cdr3_aa: CASSQGKNRVTEAFF

j_call: TRBJ1-2
clone_size: .
d_call: TRBD1
v_call: TRBV13
cdr3_nt: TGTGCCAGCAGCCTTGGACAGGGCGGTACCCCAGGGGATGGCTACACCTTC
cdr3_aa: CASSLGQGGTPGDGYTF

j_call: TRBJ2-7
clone_size: .
d_call: .
v_call: TRBV7-2
cdr3_nt: TGTGCCAGCAGCCATAGGACTCTCTACGAGCAGTACTTC
cdr3_aa: CASSHRTLYEQYF

j_call: TRBJ2-1
clone_size: .
d_call: TRBD2
v_call: TRBV6-1
cdr3_nt: TGTGCCAGCAGTGCTTCTTTCAGCGGGGGGGAGCAGTTCTTC
cdr3_aa: CASSASFSGGEQFF

j_call: TRBJ1-5
clone_size: .
d_call: .
v_call: TRBV4-1
cdr3_nt: TGCGCCAGCAGCCAAGAGACTACCGTGGGGCCCCAGCATTTT
cdr3_aa: CASSQETTVGPQHF

j_call: TRBJ1-4
clone_size: once
d_call: .
v_call: TRBV5-1
cdr3_nt: TGCGCCAGCAGCGTGACCGGGCAACCCAACGCCGGGGGTGAAAAACTGTTTTTT
cdr3_aa: CASSVTGQPNAGGEKLFF

j_call: TRBJ2-7
clone_size: once
d_call: .
v_call: TRBV5-1
cdr3_nt: TGCGCCAGCAGCCCCATCCCCAGCTACGAGCAGTACTTC
cdr3_aa: CASSPIPSYEQYF